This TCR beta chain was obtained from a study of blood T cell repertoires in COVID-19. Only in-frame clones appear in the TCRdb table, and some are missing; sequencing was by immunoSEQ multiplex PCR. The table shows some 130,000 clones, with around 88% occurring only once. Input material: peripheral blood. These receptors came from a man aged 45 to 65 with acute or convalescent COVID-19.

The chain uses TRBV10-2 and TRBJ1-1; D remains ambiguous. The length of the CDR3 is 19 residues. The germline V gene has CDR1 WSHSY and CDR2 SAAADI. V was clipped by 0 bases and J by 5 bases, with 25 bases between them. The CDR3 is CASSESTKTDWYRETEAFF. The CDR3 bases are TGCGCCAGCAGTGAGTCGACGAAGACCGACTGGTATAGGGAGACTGAAGCTTTCTTT.